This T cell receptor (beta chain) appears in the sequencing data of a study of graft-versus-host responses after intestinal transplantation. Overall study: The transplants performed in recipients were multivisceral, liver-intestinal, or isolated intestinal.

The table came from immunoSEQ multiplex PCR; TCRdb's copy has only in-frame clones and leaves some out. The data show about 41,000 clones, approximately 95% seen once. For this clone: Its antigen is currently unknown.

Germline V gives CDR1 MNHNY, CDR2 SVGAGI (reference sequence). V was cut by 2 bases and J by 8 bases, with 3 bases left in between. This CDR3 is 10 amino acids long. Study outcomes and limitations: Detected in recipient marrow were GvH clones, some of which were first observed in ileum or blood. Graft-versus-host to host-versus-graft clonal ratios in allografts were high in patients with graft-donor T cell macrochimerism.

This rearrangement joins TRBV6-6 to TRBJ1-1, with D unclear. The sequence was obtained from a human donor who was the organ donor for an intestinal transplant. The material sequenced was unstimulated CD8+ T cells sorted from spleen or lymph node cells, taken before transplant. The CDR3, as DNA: TGTGCCAGCAGTTACAGAGAAGCTTTCTTT. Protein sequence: CASSYREAFF.